This T cell receptor (beta chain) was found in a study of T cells in Graves' hyperthyroidism and ophthalmopathy. TCR beta CDR3 regions were amplified from RNA. During a first-round RT-PCR of the TCR CDR3, the HTBI primer set was used. TCRdb reanalysed the multiplex PCR reads using MiXCR and keeps one entry per CDR3 protein. The data contain about 550,000 distinct CDR3 sequences, about a fifth of them seen just once; the ten biggest clones take up approximately 26%. This clonotype was seen at least ten times. The germline V gene encodes CDR1 MNHNS and CDR2 SASEGT. The CDR3 has 13 amino acids. Trimming stripped 6 bases from V and 5 bases from J, with 13 bases between.

The source is a man in his late teens or twenties with Graves' hyperthyroidism. The sequenced material came from blood. The V and J genes are TRBV6-1 and TRBJ2-5; unclear D gene. As DNA, the CDR3 is TGTGCCAGCAGAACGACGGGTTCCGAGACCCAGTACTTC. It specifies CASRTTGSETQYF.